The subject of this entry is one T cell receptor beta chain. Its antigen is as yet unknown. This entry comes from a study of T cells expressing NK-cell markers. Study information: The TCR beta repertoires were obtained from sorted CD3+CD56+NKG2C+, CD3+CD56+NKG2C- and CD3+CD56-NKG2C+ T cells. General study points: There were a few donors in whom these clonotypes also led the CD3+CD56-NKG2C+ fraction. Expanded NKG2C+ T cell clones were not confirmed as HCMV-specific.

Germline loops: CDR1 SGHVS, CDR2 FQNEAQ. This CDR3 contains 13 residues. As the method of synthesis, 5'RACE template switching with UMIs yielded TCR beta cDNA. TCRdb re-called the 5' RACE reads and catalogs CDR3 proteins one per entry, DNA excluded. There are 300,000 to 450,000 distinct CDR3 sequences in the sample, with over 4% held by the top ten. The chain has TRBV7-8 and TRBJ1-2. The origin of this receptor is a man aged 18-75 years in good health. The sequencing input was blood T cells: a sorted CD56 or NKG2C T cell subset, CD4+ or CD8+ T cells, or bulk PBMC T cells (not recorded which). The CDR3 here is CASSLAGDVGYTF.